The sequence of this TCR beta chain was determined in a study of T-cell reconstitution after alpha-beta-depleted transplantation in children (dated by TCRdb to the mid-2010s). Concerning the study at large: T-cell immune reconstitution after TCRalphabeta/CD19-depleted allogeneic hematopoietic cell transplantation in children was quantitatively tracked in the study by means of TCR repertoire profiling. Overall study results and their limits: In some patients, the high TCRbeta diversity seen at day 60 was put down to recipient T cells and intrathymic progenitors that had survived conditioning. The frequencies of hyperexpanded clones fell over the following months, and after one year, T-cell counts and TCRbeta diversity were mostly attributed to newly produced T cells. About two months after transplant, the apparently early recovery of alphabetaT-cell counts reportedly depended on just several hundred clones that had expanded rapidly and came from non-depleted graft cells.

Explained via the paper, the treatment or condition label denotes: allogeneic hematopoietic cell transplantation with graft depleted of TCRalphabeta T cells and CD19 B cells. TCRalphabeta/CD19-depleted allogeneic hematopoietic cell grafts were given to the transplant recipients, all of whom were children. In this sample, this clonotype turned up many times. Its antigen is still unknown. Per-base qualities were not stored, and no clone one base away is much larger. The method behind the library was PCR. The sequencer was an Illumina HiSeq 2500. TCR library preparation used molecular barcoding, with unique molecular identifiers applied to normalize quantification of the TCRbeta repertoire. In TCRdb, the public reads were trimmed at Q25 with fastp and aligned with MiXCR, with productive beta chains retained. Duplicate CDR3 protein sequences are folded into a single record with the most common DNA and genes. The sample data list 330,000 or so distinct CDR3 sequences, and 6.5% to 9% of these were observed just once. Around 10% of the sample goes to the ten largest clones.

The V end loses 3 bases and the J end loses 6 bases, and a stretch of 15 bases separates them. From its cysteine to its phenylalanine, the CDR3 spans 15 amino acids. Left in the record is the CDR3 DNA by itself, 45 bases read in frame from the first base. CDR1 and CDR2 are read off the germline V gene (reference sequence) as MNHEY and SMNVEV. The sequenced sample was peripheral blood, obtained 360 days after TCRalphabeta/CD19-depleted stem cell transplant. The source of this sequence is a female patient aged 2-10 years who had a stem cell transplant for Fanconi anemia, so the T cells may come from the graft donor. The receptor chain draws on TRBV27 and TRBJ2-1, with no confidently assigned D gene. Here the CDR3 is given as CASSFRGLSGNEQFF. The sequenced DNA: TGTGCCAGCAGTTTTAGAGGCCTCTCGGGCAATGAGCAGTTCTTC.